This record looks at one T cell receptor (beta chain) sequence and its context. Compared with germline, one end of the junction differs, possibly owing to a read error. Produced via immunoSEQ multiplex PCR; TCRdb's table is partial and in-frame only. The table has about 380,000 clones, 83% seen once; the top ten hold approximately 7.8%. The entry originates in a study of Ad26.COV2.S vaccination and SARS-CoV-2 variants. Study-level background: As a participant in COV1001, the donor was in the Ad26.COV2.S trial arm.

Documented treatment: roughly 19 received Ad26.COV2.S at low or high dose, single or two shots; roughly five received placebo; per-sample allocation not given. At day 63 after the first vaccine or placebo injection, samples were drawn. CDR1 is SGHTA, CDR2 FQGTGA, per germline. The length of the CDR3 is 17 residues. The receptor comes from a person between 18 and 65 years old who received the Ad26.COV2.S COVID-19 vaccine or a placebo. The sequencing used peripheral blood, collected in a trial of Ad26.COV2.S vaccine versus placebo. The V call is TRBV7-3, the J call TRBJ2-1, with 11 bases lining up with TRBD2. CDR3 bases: TGTGCCAGCGGCTTAGCGGGAGGGCCCCGTTCCTACAATGAGCAGTTCTTC. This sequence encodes CASGLAGGPRSYNEQFF.